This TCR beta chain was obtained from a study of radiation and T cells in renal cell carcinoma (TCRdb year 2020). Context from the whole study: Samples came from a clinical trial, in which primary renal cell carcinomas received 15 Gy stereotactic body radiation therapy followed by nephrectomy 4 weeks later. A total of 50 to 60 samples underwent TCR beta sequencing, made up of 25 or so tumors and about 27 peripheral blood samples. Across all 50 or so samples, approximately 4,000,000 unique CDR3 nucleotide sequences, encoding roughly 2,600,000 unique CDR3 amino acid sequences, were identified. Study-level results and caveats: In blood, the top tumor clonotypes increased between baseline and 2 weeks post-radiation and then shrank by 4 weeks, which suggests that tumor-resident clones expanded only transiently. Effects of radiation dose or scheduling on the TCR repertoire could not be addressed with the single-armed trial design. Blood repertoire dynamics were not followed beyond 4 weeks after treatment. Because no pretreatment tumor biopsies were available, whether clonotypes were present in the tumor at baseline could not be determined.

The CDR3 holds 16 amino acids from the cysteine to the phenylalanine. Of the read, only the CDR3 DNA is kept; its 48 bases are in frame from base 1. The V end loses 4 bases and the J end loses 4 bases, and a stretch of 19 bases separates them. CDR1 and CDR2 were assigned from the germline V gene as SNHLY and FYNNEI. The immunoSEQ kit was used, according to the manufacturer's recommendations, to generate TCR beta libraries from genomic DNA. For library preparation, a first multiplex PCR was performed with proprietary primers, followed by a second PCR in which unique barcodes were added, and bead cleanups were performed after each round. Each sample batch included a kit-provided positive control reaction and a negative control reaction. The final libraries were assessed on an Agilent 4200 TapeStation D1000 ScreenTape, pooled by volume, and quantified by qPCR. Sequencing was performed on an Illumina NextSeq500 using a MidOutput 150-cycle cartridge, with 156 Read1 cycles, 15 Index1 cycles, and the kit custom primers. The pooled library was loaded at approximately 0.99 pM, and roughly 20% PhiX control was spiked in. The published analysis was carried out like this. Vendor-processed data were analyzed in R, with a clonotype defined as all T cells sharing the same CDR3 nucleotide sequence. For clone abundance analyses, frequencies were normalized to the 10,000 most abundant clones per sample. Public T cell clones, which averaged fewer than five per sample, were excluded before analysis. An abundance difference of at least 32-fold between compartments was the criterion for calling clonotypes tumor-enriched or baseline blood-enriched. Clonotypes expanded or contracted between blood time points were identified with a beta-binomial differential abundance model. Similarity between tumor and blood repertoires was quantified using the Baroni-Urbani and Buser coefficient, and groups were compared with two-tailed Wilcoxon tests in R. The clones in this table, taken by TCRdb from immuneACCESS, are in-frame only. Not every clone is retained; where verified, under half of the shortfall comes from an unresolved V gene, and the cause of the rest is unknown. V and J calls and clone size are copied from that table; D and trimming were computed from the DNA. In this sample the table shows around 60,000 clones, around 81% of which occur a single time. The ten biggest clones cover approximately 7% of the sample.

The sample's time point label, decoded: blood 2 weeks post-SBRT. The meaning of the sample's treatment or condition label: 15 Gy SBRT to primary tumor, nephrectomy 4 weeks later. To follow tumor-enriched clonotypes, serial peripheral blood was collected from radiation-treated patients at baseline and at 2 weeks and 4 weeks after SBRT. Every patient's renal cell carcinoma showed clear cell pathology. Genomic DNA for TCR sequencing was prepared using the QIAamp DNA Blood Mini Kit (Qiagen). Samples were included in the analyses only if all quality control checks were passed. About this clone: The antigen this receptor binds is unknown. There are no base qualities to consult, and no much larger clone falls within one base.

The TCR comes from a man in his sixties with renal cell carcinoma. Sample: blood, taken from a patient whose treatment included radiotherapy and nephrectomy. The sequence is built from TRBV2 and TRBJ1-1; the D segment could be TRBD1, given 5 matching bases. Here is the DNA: TGTGCCAGCAGTGGAGAACCAGGGTCTCGTACCACTGAAGCTTTCTTT. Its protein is CASSGEPGSRTTEAFF.